What follows describes a single T cell receptor beta chain. Its antigen target is currently unknown. The input lacks base qualities; no much larger clone sits a single base away. The immunoSEQ Assay, a bias-controlled multiplex PCR, was used to amplify TCRbeta CDR3 regions from genomic DNA. Turning to the authors' computational methods: The number of nucleated cells in each sample was estimated by amplification of reference gene primers within the assay. To quantify the absolute abundance of each unique TCRbeta CDR3 rearrangement, sequence reads were collapsed and filtered. For each sample, productive Simpson clonality was calculated as the square root of Simpson's diversity index over productive rearrangements. TCRdb's version of the immuneACCESS table is confined to in-frame rearrangements and falls short of the full clone set. An unresolved V gene accounts for under half of the shortfall where checked; the remainder is of unknown origin. The DNA was the basis for D and trimming; V, J and clone size are from that table. This sample holds more than 55,000 clones; 90% were observed only once. Approximately 15% of the sample comes from the top ten.

The entry originates in a study of blood T cell repertoires in COVID-19 (dated by TCRdb to about 2020). Study-level background: Samples covering the acute and convalescent phases of COVID-19 were provided by collaborators in the United States, Italy and Spain. The prospective study material was composed of cDNA or gDNA derived from T cells, B-cell-depleted T cells, or PBMCs. The dataset comprised deeply sampled blood TCRbeta repertoires from subjects exposed to, actively infected with, or recovered from COVID-19. The repertoires were released in a freely available public database intended as a resource for research on the immune response to SARS-CoV-2. The samples were drawn from two sources: the first 160 participants of the ongoing ImmuneRACE study, and 1,254 subjects contributed by 6 global collaborators. Nearly every sample came with metadata listing a de-identified subject ID, COVID-19 status, age in years and sex. Where available, HLA class I and class II types were obtained from metadata supplied by the sample provider rather than from assay-based typing.

The paper's findings and limits, for the study overall: How much clinical and demographic metadata was included differed by source and by participant, and the metadata was provided uncurated.

Whole blood was collected in K2EDTA tubes by collaborating institutions according to the institutions' own protocols. For TCRbeta analysis, collaborator samples were shipped as frozen whole blood, as isolated PBMCs, or as DNA extracted from either sample type. This sequence originates from a man older than 75 with acute or convalescent COVID-19. Sequences were obtained from peripheral blood.

The encoded CDR3 is CASSGQYSGNTIYF. The nucleotides are TGTGCCAGCTCTGGACAGTACTCTGGAAACACCATATATTTT. Recombination linked TRBV18 to TRBJ1-3; a tentative D match to TRBD1 spans 6 bases. The CDR3 measures 14 amino acids from cysteine to phenylalanine. The retained sequence is limited to the CDR3, 42 bases, with the frame set at the first base. The trim is 6 bases for V and 0 bases for J, with a gap of 9 bases between the germline ends. The germline V gene supplies CDR1 KGHSH and CDR2 LQKENI. The variable domain in full, with residues beyond the CDR3 obtained from the reference TRBV18 and TRBJ1-3 genes, is NAGVMQNPRHLVRRRGQEARLRCSPMKGHSHVYWYRQLPEEGLKFMVYLQKENIIDESGMPKERFSAEFPKEGPSILRIQQVVRGDSAAYFCASSGQYSGNTIYFGEGSWLTVV.